These 25 T cell receptor beta chains were sequenced from one sample in a study of shared clonotypes between healthy human individuals. Naive CD8 cells were CD45RO-negative, positively selected for CCR7, excluding terminally differentiated effector memory CD45RA+ cells. The method was immunoSEQ multiplex PCR; TCRdb's version includes in-frame clones alone and lacks a portion of them. Among about 2.1 million clones listed, over 85% were seen once. Sequenced input: naive CD8+ T cells from PBMCs. These receptor sequences come from a man aged 18 to 30 in good health. Some clones in this sample may be carry-over from other donors' samples.

The chain employs TRBV11-1 and TRBJ2-7; D is undetermined. The CDR3 length is 15 residues. CDR1 and CDR2 (germline): SGHAT, FQDESV (reference sequence). V lost 5 bases, J lost 1 base, and 15 bases lay in between. The CDR3 region has the DNA TGTGCCAGCAGCCCCCCTCGGGTTCAGTCCTACGAGCAGTACTTC. Protein sequence: CASSPPRVQSYEQYF.

The chain combines TRBV7-9 with TRBJ1-2, with D uncertain. Germline loops: CDR1 SEHNR, CDR2 FQNEAQ (reference sequence). V lost 3 bases and J lost 2, with 13 bases in between. The CDR3 spans 15 residues. CDR3 sequence: CASSFPPPGNYGYTF. In nucleotides, the CDR3 is TGTGCCAGCAGCTTCCCCCCCCCGGGGAACTATGGCTACACCTTC.

V is TRBV6-5 and J is TRBJ1-2, with D uncertain. The CDR3 loop spans 16 amino acids. From germline, CDR1 is MNHEY and CDR2 SVGAGI. Trimming pared 4 bases from V and 3 bases from J, leaving 18 bases between. CDR3 sequence (DNA): TGTGCCAGCAGTTTGTTCTTGGGGAAGGATGACTATGGCTACACCTTC. Translating gives CASSLFLGKDDYGYTF.

About this clone itself: Compared with germline, one end of the junction differs, possibly owing to a read error. The chain uses TRBV7-9 and TRBJ2-2, with TRBD2 as a possible D gene (6 bases). Germline-derived CDR1 and CDR2 are SEHNR and FQNEAQ (reference sequence). This CDR3 is 14 amino acids long. The DNA for the CDR3 is TGTGCCAGCAGCTTTCGGGGGAACCCCGGGGAGCTGTTTTTT. Amino acid sequence: CASSFRGNPGELFF. Full variable domain (rest looked up from reference TRBV7-9 and TRBJ2-2): DTGVSQNPRHKITKRGQNVTFRCDPISEHNRLYWYRQTLGQGPEFLTYFQNEAQLEKSRLLSDRFSAERPKGSFSTLEIQRTEQGDSAMYLCASSFRGNPGELFFGEGSRLTVL.

On this clone: The sample contains more than one DNA sequence encoding this CDR3. CDR3 sequence (DNA): TGTGCCAGTGGGACTAGCGGATACAATGAGCAGTTCTTC. Its protein is CASGTSGYNEQFF. The V gene is TRBV7-3, the J gene TRBJ2-1, with 11 bases lining up with TRBD2. The V segment lost 9 bases and the J segment 4 bases; nucleotides outside the gene matches: 2. In germline, CDR1 is SGHTA, CDR2 FQGTGA. The CDR3 totals 13 residues.

Here the CDR3 DNA reads TGTGCCATCGGTCTTATATCACACCTTCTCCCCGGGGGTTACGAGCAGTACTTC. It specifies CAIGLISHLLPGGYEQYF. This chain joins TRBV10-3 and TRBJ2-7, with D tentatively TRBD2 (6 bases). V gave up 8 bases and J gave up 4 bases, with 30 bases separating them. The CDR3 runs 18 residues. The germline V gene has CDR1 ENHRY and CDR2 SYGVKD.

The V gene is TRBV21-1, the J gene TRBJ2-3; TRBD1 reflects the table's D call only, with no check against the DNA. TRBV21-1 is annotated as a pseudogene. The CDR3 totals 15 residues. The CDR3, as DNA: TGTGCCAGCGGGAGGGACAGGGGGCGCGGAGATACGCAGTATTTT. Residues: CASGRDRGRGDTQYF.

The V gene is TRBV9, the J gene TRBJ2-7, with TRBD2 as a possible D gene (6 bases). Per the germline V gene, CDR1 is SGDLS and CDR2 is YYNGEE. The V and J ends lost 0 bases and 2 bases respectively, with 15 bases between them. The CDR3 consists of 16 residues. CDR3 loop: CASSVAPRGKPYEQYF. The CDR3 DNA reads as TGTGCCAGCAGCGTAGCTCCTCGGGGGAAACCCTACGAGCAGTACTTC.

V usage is TRBV7-3 and J usage is TRBJ1-2, with D perhaps matching TRBD1 (6 bases). The CDR3 is 13 amino acids. Trimming took 4 bases from V and 4 from J, leaving 10 bases between them. The V gene's germline CDR1 is SGHTA and CDR2 FQGTGA. CDR3 in amino acids: CASSSTGPYGYTF. DNA for the CDR3: TGTGCCAGCAGCTCAACAGGGCCCTATGGCTACACCTTC.

This clone was picked up one time. Compared with germline, one end of the junction differs, possibly owing to a read error. The chain carries TRBV7-9 and TRBJ1-1; D ambiguous. CDR1 and CDR2 from the germline V gene are SEHNR and FQNEAQ (reference sequence). CDR3 length equals 12 residues. The CDR3 nucleotides are TGTGCCAGCAGCTTAGAGGCTCAGTGGTCCAACTTT. It yields the protein CASSLEAQWSNF. The full variable domain, rest sourced from reference TRBV7-9 and TRBJ1-1, is DTGVSQNPRHKITKRGQNVTFRCDPISEHNRLYWYRQTLGQGPEFLTYFQNEAQLEKSRLLSDRFSAERPKGSFSTLEIQRTEQGDSAMYLCASSLEAQWSNFGQGTRLTVV.

V and J are TRBV7-9 and TRBJ2-7; maybe TRBD2 (6 bases). Germline CDR1 is SEHNR and CDR2 is FQNEAQ (reference sequence). V gave up 2 bases and J gave up 6 bases, with 17 bases separating them. This CDR3 spans 15 amino acids. The CDR3 is CASSLFQGAGLEQYF. In DNA form, the CDR3 reads TGTGCCAGCAGCTTATTTCAGGGTGCGGGGCTCGAGCAGTACTTC. Using reference TRBV7-9 and TRBJ2-7 for the parts outside the CDR3, the full variable domain is DTGVSQNPRHKITKRGQNVTFRCDPISEHNRLYWYRQTLGQGPEFLTYFQNEAQLEKSRLLSDRFSAERPKGSFSTLEIQRTEQGDSAMYLCASSLFQGAGLEQYFGPGTRLTVT.

This clone has just one count. V gene TRBV6-1 combines with J gene TRBJ1-5; TRBD1 agrees at 7 bases. The CDR3 is 14 residues long. The germline gives CDR1 MNHNS, CDR2 SASEGT. V lost 1 base to trimming and J lost 8 bases; unmatched junction nucleotides: 5. CDR3 coding DNA: TGTGCCAGCAGTGAAGTTTTTGACAGGGAGCCCCAGCATTTT. Its protein is CASSEVFDREPQHF.

The genes are TRBV7-3 and TRBJ2-6, with 9 bases fitting TRBD1. J gave up 2 bases and V 4 bases, and 6 bases lay outside the gene matches. CDR3 length: 17 residues. Germline CDR1 is SGHTA and CDR2 is FQGTGA. The CDR3 reads CASSSGQGFTGANVLTF. The CDR3 region has the DNA TGTGCCAGCAGCTCGGGACAGGGATTCACTGGGGCCAACGTCCTGACTTTC.

The V gene is TRBV9, the J gene TRBJ2-1, with 7 bases matching TRBD2. This CDR3 is built from 16 residues. Trimming at V came to 3 bases and at J to 1 base, leaving 7 bases not matched to a gene. Germline CDR1 is SGDLS and CDR2 is YYNGEE. CDR3 region: CASSGYGGSSYNEQFF. CDR3 DNA sequence: TGTGCCAGCAGCGGCTATGGCGGGAGTTCCTACAATGAGCAGTTCTTC.

The gene calls are TRBV6-6 and TRBJ1-1; unclear D gene. V was cut by 2 bases and J by 6 bases, with 7 bases left in between. This CDR3 region has 12 residues. Per germline, CDR1 MNHNY and CDR2 SVGAGI (reference sequence). CDR3 sequence reads: CASSYVRAEAFF. The CDR3 coding sequence is TGTGCCAGCAGTTACGTTCGAGCTGAAGCTTTCTTT.

This clone occurred once. The chain carries TRBV27 and TRBJ2-7; 10 nucleotides line up with TRBD2. Losses at the gene ends were 1 base for V and 1 base for J; bases not matched to a gene: 16. Per germline, CDR1 MNHEY and CDR2 SMNVEV (reference sequence). The CDR3 has 20 residues. This CDR3 reads CASSLLAGGGYGGLSYEQYF. Written as DNA, the CDR3 is TGTGCCAGCAGTTTATTAGCGGGAGGAGGTTACGGAGGGCTTTCCTACGAGCAGTACTTC.

V gene TRBV9 combines with J gene TRBJ2-4; 8 bases match TRBD1. Germline-derived CDR1 and CDR2 are SGDLS and YYNGEE. This CDR3 has 18 amino acids. V dropped 3 bases and J dropped 1; count of bases not matched to a gene: 12. CDR3 residues: CASSANDRGSTAKNIQYF. The CDR3 DNA follows: TGTGCCAGCAGCGCTAACGACAGGGGAAGTACGGCCAAAAACATTCAGTACTTC. The full variable domain, rest sourced from reference TRBV9 and TRBJ2-4, is DSGVTQTPKHLITATGQRVTLRCSPRSGDLSVYWYQQSLDQGLQFLIQYYNGEERAKGNILERFSAQQFPDLHSELNLSSLELGDSALYFCASSANDRGSTAKNIQYFGAGTRLSVL.

The V call is TRBV28, the J call TRBJ2-7, with D tentatively TRBD1 (6 bases). CDR3 length: 16 amino acids. The V gene's germline CDR1 is MDHEN and CDR2 SYDVKM. V lost 6 bases and J lost 2, with 20 bases in between. As DNA, the CDR3 is TGTGCCAGCAGGCCAACAGGGTCCCTCTTTGCCTACGAGCAGTACTTC. Encoded protein: CASRPTGSLFAYEQYF.

The chain links TRBV5-1 to TRBJ2-1; 9 bases agree with TRBD2. Germline loops: CDR1 SGHRS, CDR2 YFSETQ. Trimming removed 4 bases from V and 0 bases from J; junction bases left unmatched: 14. This CDR3 is built from 19 residues. The CDR3 DNA reads as TGCGCCAGCAGCCCGTGGACTAGTAGCGGGGGAAGCTCCTACAATGAGCAGTTCTTC. Protein product: CASSPWTSSGGSSYNEQFF.

This chain links TRBV7-3 with TRBJ2-1, with D possibly being TRBD1 (5 bases). This CDR3 has 16 amino acids. The V gene lost 1 base and the J gene lost 3 bases, with 13 bases spanning the gap. Germline lookup yields CDR1 SGHTA and CDR2 FQGTGA. Here the CDR3 DNA reads TGTGCCAGCAGCTTAAAGTCAGGGTTTATCTACAATGAGCAGTTCTTC. The encoded protein is CASSLKSGFIYNEQFF.

The chain combines TRBV4-1 with TRBJ2-5; D ambiguous. V was clipped by 1 base and J by 5 bases, with 11 bases between them. The CDR3 runs to 14 residues. Germline assignment: CDR1 MGHRA and CDR2 YSYEKL. DNA for the CDR3: TGCGCCAGCAGCCAAGTCAGCAGCCGGGAGACCCAGTACTTC. It specifies CASSQVSSRETQYF.

The V gene is TRBV2, the J gene TRBJ2-7, with D possibly TRBD2 on 5 matching bases. Trimming removed 8 bases from V and 0 bases from J, with 17 bases in between. This CDR3 region has 15 residues. From germline, CDR1 is SNHLY and CDR2 FYNNEI. CDR3 residues: CASLGEWAVSYEQYF. For the CDR3, the DNA is TGTGCCAGCCTTGGGGAGTGGGCGGTCTCCTACGAGCAGTACTTC. Full variable domain (missing parts from reference TRBV2 and TRBJ2-7): EPEVTQTPSHQVTQMGQEVILRCVPISNHLYFYWYRQILGQKVEFLVSFYNNEISEKSEIFDDQFSVERPDGSNFTLKIRSTKLEDSAMYFCASLGEWAVSYEQYFGPGTRLTVT.

This chain connects TRBV5-1 to TRBJ2-7, with 13 bases matching TRBD2. V was pared by 5 bases and J by 2 bases, with 10 bases of the junction left unmatched. Per the germline V gene, CDR1 is SGHRS and CDR2 is YFSETQ. CDR3 length equals 17 residues. This chain's CDR3 is CASRAGLAGERPYEQYF. The CDR3 DNA sequence: TGCGCCAGCAGAGCCGGACTAGCGGGAGAGAGGCCCTACGAGCAGTACTTC.

V usage is TRBV27 and J usage is TRBJ2-2; D possibly matches TRBD1 or TRBD2 (6 bases each). This CDR3 is built from 16 residues. V lost 7 bases, J lost 4 bases, and 19 bases lay in between. Per germline, CDR1 MNHEY and CDR2 SMNVEV (reference sequence). CDR3: CASNWGGGQGTGELFF. In DNA form, the CDR3 reads TGTGCCAGCAACTGGGGTGGGGGGCAGGGCACCGGGGAGCTGTTTTTT.

V is TRBV19 and J is TRBJ2-7, with TRBD2 identical over 10 bases. The V gene's germline CDR1 is LNHDA and CDR2 SQIVND (reference sequence). The CDR3 contains 14 residues. V trimming: 5 bases; J trimming: 3 bases; junction bases outside the gene matches: 4. CDR3 sequence (DNA): TGTGCCAGTAGTCTAGCGGGAGTAGTCTACGAGCAGTACTTC. This translates into CASSLAGVVYEQYF.